One sample yielded the 12 T cell receptor beta chains listed below, sequenced in a study of cytomegalovirus exposure and HLA in healthy donors. The table came from immunoSEQ multiplex PCR; TCRdb's copy has only in-frame clones and leaves some out. The sample carries 250,000 to 350,000 clones, approximately 85% recorded once. The specimen sequenced was PBMCs. These receptors were taken from a man aged 25 to 45 in good health and CMV-seronegative.

The chain employs TRBV6-5 and TRBJ2-7; 9 bases map to TRBD1. Germline assignment: CDR1 MNHEY and CDR2 SVGAGI. V was clipped by 2 bases and J by 6 bases; unmatched bases: 5. This CDR3 spans 14 amino acids. DNA of the CDR3: TGTGCCAGCAGTTACGGGACAGGGTGGGGCGAGCAGTACTTC. Translation gives CASSYGTGWGEQYF.

The V call is TRBV7-8, the J call TRBJ1-3; no reliable D call. CDR1 is SGHVS and CDR2 is FQNEAQ in the germline V gene. This CDR3 region has 16 residues. V lost 0 bases and J lost 0, with 9 bases in between. In DNA form, the CDR3 reads TGTGCCAGCAGCTTAGCGAAGAGCCACTCTGGAAACACCATATATTTT. Protein: CASSLAKSHSGNTIYF.

The chain links TRBV7-2 to TRBJ1-4; D may be TRBD1 (5 bases). This CDR3 is built from 15 residues. Deletions cut 2 bases from V and 4 bases from J, with 11 bases between. Per germline, CDR1 SGHTA and CDR2 FQGNSA. CDR3 nucleotides: TGTGCCAGCAGCTTACAGGGTGGTGTTAATGAAAAACTGTTTTTT. Protein product: CASSLQGGVNEKLFF.

This sequence joins TRBV7-9 and TRBJ1-3; D remains ambiguous. CDR1 and CDR2 from the germline V gene are SEHNR and FQNEAQ (reference sequence). V was pared by 4 bases and J by 4 bases, with 11 bases between. This CDR3 comprises 14 residues. The CDR3 loop is CASSSVEPGNTIYF. The CDR3 DNA reads as TGTGCCAGCAGCTCTGTAGAGCCGGGAAACACCATATATTTT.

This sequence joins TRBV6-1 and TRBJ1-2; D perhaps matches TRBD1 (6 bases). This CDR3 is 12 amino acids long. V shed 9 bases and J shed 4 bases, with 12 bases lying between them. The V gene's germline CDR1 is MNHNS and CDR2 SASEGT. The CDR3 bases are TGTGCCAGTTGTCTACAGGGCTATGGCTACACCTTC. Translation gives CASCLQGYGYTF.

The rearrangement links TRBV11-1 to TRBJ1-2, with 12 bases matching TRBD1. The V and J ends lost 4 bases and 5 bases, in that order; junction bases with no gene match: 14. Per germline, CDR1 SGHAT and CDR2 FQDESV (reference sequence). This CDR3 has 18 residues. Here the CDR3 reads CASSSRPGQGALRYGYTF. DNA of the CDR3: TGTGCCAGCAGCTCCAGACCGGGACAGGGGGCTTTGCGGTATGGCTACACCTTC. The entire variable domain, with the rest obtained from reference TRBV11-1 and TRBJ1-2, is as follows: EAEVAQSPRYKITEKSQAVAFWCDPISGHATLYWYRQILGQGPELLVQFQDESVVDDSQLPKDRFSAERLKGVDSTLKIQPAELGDSAMYLCASSSRPGQGALRYGYTFGSGTRLTVV.

V usage is TRBV6-5 and J usage is TRBJ2-4; TRBD1 matches 9 bases. With 6 bases clipped from V and 8 bases from J, the junction kept 8 bases outside the gene matches. CDR3 size: 14 residues. CDR1 is MNHEY, CDR2 SVGAGI, per germline. CDR3 nucleotides: TGTGCCAGCAGCGGAGGGACAGGGCGGGACATTCAGTACTTC. It translates to CASSGGTGRDIQYF.

The chain employs TRBV28 and TRBJ2-2; TRBD1 might be the D (6 bases). V was clipped by 2 bases and J by 3 bases, with 19 bases between them. The CDR3 totals 18 residues. CDR1 and CDR2 from the germline V gene are MDHEN and SYDVKM. CDR3 sequence reads: CASSLQKRTVSYTGELFF. In nucleotides, the CDR3 is TGTGCCAGCAGTTTACAGAAACGGACAGTTAGCTACACCGGGGAGCTGTTTTTT.

This chain uses TRBV6-6 with TRBJ2-2; 8 bases fit TRBD1. CDR1 and CDR2 from the germline V gene are MNHNY and SVGAGI (reference sequence). V dropped 2 bases and J dropped 6; count of bases not matched to a gene: 2. The CDR3 contains 14 residues. The CDR3 protein is CASSYQQGAGELFF. CDR3 in DNA: TGTGCCAGCAGTTACCAACAGGGGGCCGGGGAGCTGTTTTTT.

V and J are TRBV15 and TRBJ2-7; D perhaps matches TRBD1 (7 bases). The ends were cut back, 0 bases at V and 2 bases at J, with 11 bases in the middle. The CDR3 sequence is 15 residues long. Germline CDR1 LNHNV, CDR2 YYDKDF (reference sequence). As DNA, the CDR3 is TGTGCCACCAGCAGAGACCTCAGGGGGGCCTACGAGCAGTACTTC. Translation gives CATSRDLRGAYEQYF.

This clone was seen more than once but under ten times. The chain recombines TRBV5-4 with TRBJ2-1; possible D gene TRBD2, 6 bases. The V end was cut by 4 bases, the J end by 2 bases, with 19 bases between. The CDR3 is 17 residues long. Germline V gene sequence: CDR1 SGHNT, CDR2 YYREEE (reference sequence). CDR3 amino acids: CASSGGGASAAYNEQFF. DNA of the CDR3: TGTGCCAGCAGCGGGGGTGGAGCTAGCGCGGCCTACAATGAGCAGTTCTTC. Based on the CDR3 plus reference TRBV5-4 and TRBJ2-1, the full variable domain is ETGVTQSPTHLIKTRGQQVTLRCSSQSGHNTVSWYQQALGQGPQFIFQYYREEENGRGNFPPRFSGLQFPNYSSELNVNALELDDSALYLCASSGGGASAAYNEQFFGPGTRLTVL.

This clone appeared a single time. The V and J genes are TRBV4-3 and TRBJ2-3, with D perhaps TRBD1 (5 bases). The germline V and J ends were trimmed by 3 bases and 2 bases, with 9 bases remaining between them. Germline V gene sequence: CDR1 LGHNA, CDR2 YSLEER. This CDR3 spans 14 amino acids. CDR3 protein: CASSHQGSTDTQYF. The CDR3, as DNA: TGCGCCAGCAGCCACCAGGGATCCACAGATACGCAGTATTTT.